The sequence of this T cell receptor beta chain was determined in a study of T-cell memory formation after mild COVID-19. As for the study in general: TCR clustering was largely donor specific. Notes on the study in general: Detection of some responders pre-infection suggested pre-existing cross-reactive memory T cells participated.

Trimming removed 0 bases at V and 7 bases at J, with 1 base between. This CDR3 comprises 12 residues. Per germline, CDR1 KGHSH and CDR2 LQKENI. MiXCR was run by TCRdb on the 5' RACE reads, yielding one entry per CDR3 protein. Of more than 120,000 distinct CDR3 sequences in the sample, 6% to 6.5% were seen once. This clonotype has only a few counts. Its antigen is unidentified. Material for sequencing was PBMCs or a T cell subset sorted from them (not recorded which). The chain couples TRBV18 to TRBJ1-6; no firm D call. The receptor comes from an adult woman who had mild COVID-19 (a few samples of this study predate the infection). Cell type and time point are not known. DNA for the CDR3: TGTGCCAGCTCACCACCCAATTCACCCCTCCACTTT. This sequence encodes CASSPPNSPLHF.